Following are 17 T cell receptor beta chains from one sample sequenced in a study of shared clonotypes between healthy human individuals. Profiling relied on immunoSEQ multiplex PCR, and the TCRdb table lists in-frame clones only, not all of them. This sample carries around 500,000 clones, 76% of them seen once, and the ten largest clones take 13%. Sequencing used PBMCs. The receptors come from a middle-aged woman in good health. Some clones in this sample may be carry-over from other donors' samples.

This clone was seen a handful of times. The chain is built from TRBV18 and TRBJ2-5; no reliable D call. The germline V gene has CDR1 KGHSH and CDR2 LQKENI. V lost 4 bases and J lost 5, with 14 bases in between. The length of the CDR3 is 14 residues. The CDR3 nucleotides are TGTGCCAGCTCACGAATGGGGTCTGGGGAGACCCAGTACTTC. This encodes CASSRMGSGETQYF.

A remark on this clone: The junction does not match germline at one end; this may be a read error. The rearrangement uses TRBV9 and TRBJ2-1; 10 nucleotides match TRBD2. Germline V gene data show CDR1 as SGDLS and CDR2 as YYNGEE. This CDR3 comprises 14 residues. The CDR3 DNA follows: TGTGCCAGCAGCGGGGGACTAGCGAACAATGTGCAGTTCTTC. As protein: CASSGGLANNVQFF.

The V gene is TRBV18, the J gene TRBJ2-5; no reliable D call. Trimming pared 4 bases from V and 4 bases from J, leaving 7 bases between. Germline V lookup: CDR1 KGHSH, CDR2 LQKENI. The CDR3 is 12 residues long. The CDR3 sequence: CASSLVGETQYF. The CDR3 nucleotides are TGTGCCAGCTCACTAGTCGGAGAGACCCAGTACTTC.

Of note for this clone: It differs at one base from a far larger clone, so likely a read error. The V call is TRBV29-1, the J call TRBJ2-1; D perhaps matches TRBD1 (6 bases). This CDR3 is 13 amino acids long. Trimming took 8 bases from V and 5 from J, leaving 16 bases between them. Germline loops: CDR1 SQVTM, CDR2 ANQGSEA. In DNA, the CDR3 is TGCAGCATCGCTGTTACAGGGAACAATGAGCAGTTCTTC. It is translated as CSIAVTGNNEQFF.

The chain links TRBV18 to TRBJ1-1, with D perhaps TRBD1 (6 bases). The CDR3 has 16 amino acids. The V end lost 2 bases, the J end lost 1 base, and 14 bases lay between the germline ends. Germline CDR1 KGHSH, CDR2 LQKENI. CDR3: CASSPRGGRTNTEAFF. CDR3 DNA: TGTGCCAGCTCACCAAGGGGGGGGCGAACGAACACTGAAGCTTTCTTT.

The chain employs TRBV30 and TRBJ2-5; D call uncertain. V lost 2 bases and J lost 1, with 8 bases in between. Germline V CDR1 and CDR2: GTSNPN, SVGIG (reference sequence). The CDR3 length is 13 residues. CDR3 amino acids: CAWSFAVQETQYF. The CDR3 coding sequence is TGTGCCTGGAGTTTCGCAGTCCAAGAGACCCAGTACTTC.

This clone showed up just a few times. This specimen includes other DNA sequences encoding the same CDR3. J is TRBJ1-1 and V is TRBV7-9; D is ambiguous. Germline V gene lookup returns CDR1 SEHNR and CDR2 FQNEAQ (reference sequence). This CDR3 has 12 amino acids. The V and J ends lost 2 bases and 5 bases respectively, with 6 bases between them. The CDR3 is CASSLRGTEAFF. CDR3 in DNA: TGTGCCAGCAGCTTACGTGGGACTGAAGCTTTCTTT.

The CDR3 loop reads CASSHFTTDTQYF. Here the CDR3 DNA reads TGTGCCAGCAGTCACTTCACGACAGATACGCAGTATTTT. The chain uses TRBV6-7 and TRBJ2-3; no reliable D call. TRBV6-7 is filed as an ORF, its function uncertain. The V and J ends lost 5 bases and 3 bases respectively, with 9 bases between them. The CDR3 contains 13 residues.

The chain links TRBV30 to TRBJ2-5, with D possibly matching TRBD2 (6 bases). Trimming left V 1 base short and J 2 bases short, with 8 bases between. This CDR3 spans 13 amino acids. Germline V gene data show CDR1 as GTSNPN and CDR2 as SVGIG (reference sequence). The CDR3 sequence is CAWSGGRQETQYF. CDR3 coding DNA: TGTGCCTGGAGTGGGGGGAGGCAAGAGACCCAGTACTTC. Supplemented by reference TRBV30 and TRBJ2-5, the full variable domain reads SQTIHQWPATLVQPVGSPLSLECTVEGTSNPNLYWYRQAAGRGLQLLFYSVGIGQISSEVPQNLSASRPQDRQFILSSKKLLLSDSGFYLCAWSGGRQETQYFGPGTRLLVL.

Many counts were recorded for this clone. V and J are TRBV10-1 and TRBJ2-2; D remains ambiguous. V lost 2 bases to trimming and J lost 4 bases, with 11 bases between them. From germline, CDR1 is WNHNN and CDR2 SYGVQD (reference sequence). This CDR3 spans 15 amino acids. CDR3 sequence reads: CASSEEDGPTGELFF. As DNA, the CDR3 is TGCGCCAGCAGTGAGGAGGACGGACCCACCGGGGAGCTGTTTTTT.

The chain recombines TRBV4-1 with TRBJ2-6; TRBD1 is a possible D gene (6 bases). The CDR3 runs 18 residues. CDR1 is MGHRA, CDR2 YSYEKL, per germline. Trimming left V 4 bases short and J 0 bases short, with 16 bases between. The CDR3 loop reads CASSPQGWRSSGANVLTF. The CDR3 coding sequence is TGCGCCAGCAGCCCACAGGGATGGCGGAGCTCTGGGGCCAACGTCCTGACTTTC.

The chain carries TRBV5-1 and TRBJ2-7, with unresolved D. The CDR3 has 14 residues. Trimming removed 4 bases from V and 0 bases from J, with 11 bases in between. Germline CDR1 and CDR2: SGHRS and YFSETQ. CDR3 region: CASSASADSYEQYF. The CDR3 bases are TGCGCCAGCAGCGCTTCCGCGGACTCCTACGAGCAGTACTTC.

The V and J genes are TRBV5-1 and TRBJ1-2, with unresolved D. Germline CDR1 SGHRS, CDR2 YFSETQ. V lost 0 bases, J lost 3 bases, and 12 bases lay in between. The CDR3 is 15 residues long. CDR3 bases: TGCGCCAGCAGCTTGGTAACCCCCGGGGACTATGGCTACACCTTC. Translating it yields CASSLVTPGDYGYTF.

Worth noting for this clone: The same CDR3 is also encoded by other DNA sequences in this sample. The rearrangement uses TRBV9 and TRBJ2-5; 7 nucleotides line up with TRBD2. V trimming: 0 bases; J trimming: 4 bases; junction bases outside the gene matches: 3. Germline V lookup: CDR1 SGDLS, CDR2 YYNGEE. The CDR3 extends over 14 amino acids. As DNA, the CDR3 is TGTGCCAGCAGCGTAGCTCAGCGGGGAGAGACCCAGTACTTC. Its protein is CASSVAQRGETQYF.

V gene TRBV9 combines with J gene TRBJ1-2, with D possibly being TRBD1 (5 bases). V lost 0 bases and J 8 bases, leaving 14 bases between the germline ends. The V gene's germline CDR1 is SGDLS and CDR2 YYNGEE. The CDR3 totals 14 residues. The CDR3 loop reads CASSVASGKGGYTF. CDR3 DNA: TGTGCCAGCAGCGTAGCGTCCGGGAAGGGGGGCTACACCTTC.

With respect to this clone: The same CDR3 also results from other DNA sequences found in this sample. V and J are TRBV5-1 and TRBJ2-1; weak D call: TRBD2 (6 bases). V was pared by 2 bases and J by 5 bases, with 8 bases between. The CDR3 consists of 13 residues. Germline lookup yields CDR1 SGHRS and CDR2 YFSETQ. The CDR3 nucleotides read TGCGCCAGCAGCTTCGGGGGAAACAATGAGCAGTTCTTC. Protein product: CASSFGGNNEQFF.

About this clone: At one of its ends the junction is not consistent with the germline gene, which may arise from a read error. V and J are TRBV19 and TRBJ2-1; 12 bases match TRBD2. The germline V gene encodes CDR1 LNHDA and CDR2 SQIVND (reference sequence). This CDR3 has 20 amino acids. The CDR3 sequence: CASSIYLPATSGSYYNGQFF. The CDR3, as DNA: TGTGCCAGTAGTATTTACCTCCCAGCGACTAGCGGGAGTTACTACAATGGGCAGTTCTTC.